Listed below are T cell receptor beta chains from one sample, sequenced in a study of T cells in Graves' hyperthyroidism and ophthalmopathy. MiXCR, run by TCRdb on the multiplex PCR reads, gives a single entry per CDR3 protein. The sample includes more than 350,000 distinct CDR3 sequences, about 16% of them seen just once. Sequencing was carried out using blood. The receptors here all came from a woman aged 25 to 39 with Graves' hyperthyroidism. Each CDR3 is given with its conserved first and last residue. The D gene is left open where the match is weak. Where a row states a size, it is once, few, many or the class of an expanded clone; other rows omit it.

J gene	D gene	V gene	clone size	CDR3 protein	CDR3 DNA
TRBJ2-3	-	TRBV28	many	CASIRSEGVNTQYF	TGTGCCAGCATCCGTAGCGAGGGTGTAAATACGCAGTATTTT
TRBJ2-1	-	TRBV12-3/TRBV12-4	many	CASRWRGNEQFF	TGTGCCAGCAGATGGCGGGGAAATGAGCAGTTCTTC
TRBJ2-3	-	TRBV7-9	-	CASSRIRGLGGDTQYF	TGTGCCAGCAGCCGGATCCGTGGGCTCGGTGGGGATACGCAGTATTTT
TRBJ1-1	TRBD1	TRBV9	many	CASSAGQGGENTEAFF	TGTGCCAGCAGCGCGGGACAGGGGGGGGAGAACACTGAAGCTTTCTTT
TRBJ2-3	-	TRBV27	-	CASSALQGGFDTQYF	TGTGCCAGCAGTGCCTTACAGGGAGGATTCGATACGCAGTATTTT
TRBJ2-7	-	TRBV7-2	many	CASSLVVRDYEQYF	TGTGCCAGCAGCTTAGTTGTGAGGGACTACGAGCAGTACTTC
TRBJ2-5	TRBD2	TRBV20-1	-	CSAGTRGGWETQYF	TGCAGTGCCGGGACTAGGGGGGGGTGGGAGACCCAGTACTTC
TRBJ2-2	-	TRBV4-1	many	CASSQGFETSANTGELFF	TGCGCCAGCAGCCAAGGGTTTGAGACTAGTGCGAACACCGGGGAGCTGTTTTTT
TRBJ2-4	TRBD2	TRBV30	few	CAWSANSGSIQYF	TGTGCCTGGAGTGCGAATAGCGGGAGTATTCAGTACTTC
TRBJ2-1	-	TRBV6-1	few	CASTIRAGYNEQFF	TGTGCCAGCACCATCCGGGCGGGATACAATGAGCAGTTCTTC
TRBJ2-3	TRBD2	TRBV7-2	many	CASSLNLLAGGPRAQYF	TGTGCCAGCAGCTTAAACCTATTAGCGGGAGGGCCTCGGGCGCAGTATTTT
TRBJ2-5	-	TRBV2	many	CASNPRAGARETQYF	TGTGCCAGCAACCCCCGGGCGGGGGCAAGGGAGACCCAGTACTTC
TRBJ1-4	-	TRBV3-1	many	CASSQSGGGEKLFF	TGTGCCAGCAGCCAATCCGGGGGAGGCGAAAAACTGTTTTTT
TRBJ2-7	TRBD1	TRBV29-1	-	CSVIPGTVNYEQYF	TGCAGCGTTATTCCCGGGACAGTGAACTACGAGCAGTACTTC
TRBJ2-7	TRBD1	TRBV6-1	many	CASSFETGQGREQYF	TGTGCCAGCAGTTTCGAGACGGGACAGGGGAGAGAGCAGTACTTC
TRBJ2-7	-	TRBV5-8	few	CASSPNGPTFGEQYF	TGTGCCAGCAGCCCTAACGGGCCCACTTTTGGGGAGCAGTACTTC
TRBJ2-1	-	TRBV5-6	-	CASSLGQYYNEQFF	TGTGCCAGCAGCTTGGGACAGTACTACAATGAGCAGTTCTTC
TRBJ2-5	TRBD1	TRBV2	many	CASKRSGGMETQYF	TGTGCCAGCAAGCGCTCAGGGGGCATGGAGACCCAGTACTTC
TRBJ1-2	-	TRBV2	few	CASRTDSPGGYTF	TGTGCCAGCAGGACGGACAGCCCTGGTGGCTACACCTTC
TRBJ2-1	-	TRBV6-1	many	CASSAPRRVGEQFF	TGTGCCAGCAGCGCTCCCCGGCGGGTTGGTGAGCAGTTCTTC
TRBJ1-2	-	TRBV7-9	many	CASSLDSTRGGNGYTF	TGTGCCAGCAGCTTAGACAGTACCAGGGGCGGGAATGGCTACACCTTC
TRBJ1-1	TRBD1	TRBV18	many	CASSSPGQKLNTEAFF	TGTGCCAGCTCGTCTCCGGGACAGAAGTTGAACACTGAAGCTTTCTTT
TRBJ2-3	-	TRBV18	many	CASSPKGDTQYF	TGTGCCAGCTCACCAAAGGGGGATACGCAGTATTTT
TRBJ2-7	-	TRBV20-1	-	CSASPAGAGYEQYF	TGCAGTGCTAGTCCCGCGGGCGCGGGGTACGAGCAGTACTTC
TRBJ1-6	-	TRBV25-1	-	CASSDGGGHATPLHF	TGTGCCAGCAGTGACGGCGGGGGGCATGCTACACCCCTCCACTTT
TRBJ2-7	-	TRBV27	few	CASSPDPGYYEQYF	TGTGCCAGCAGTCCGGACCCGGGATACTACGAGCAGTACTTC
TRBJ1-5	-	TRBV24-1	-	CATSYSNQPQHF	TGTGCCACCAGTTATAGCAATCAGCCCCAGCATTTT
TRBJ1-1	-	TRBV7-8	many	CASSLAPGEMNEAFF	TGTGCCAGCAGCTTAGCTCCAGGCGAAATGAATGAAGCTTTCTTT
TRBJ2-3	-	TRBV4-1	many	CASSPSPPADTQYF	TGCGCCAGCAGCCCGTCTCCCCCGGCAGATACGCAGTATTTT
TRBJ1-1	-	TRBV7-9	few	CASSLGGSISTEAFF	TGTGCCAGCAGCTTAGGGGGGTCCATAAGCACTGAAGCTTTCTTT
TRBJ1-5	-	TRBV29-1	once	CSVGEEKNQPQHF	TGCAGCGTTGGAGAAGAGAAGAATCAGCCCCAGCATTTT
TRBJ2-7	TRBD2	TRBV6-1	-	CASASGIHEQYF	TGTGCCAGTGCCAGCGGGATACACGAGCAGTACTTC
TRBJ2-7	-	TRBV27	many	CASSLQGLGYEQYF	TGTGCCAGCAGTTTACAGGGATTGGGTTACGAGCAGTACTTC
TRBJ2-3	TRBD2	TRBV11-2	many	CASSRFSGTLVTDTQYF	TGTGCCAGCAGCCGTTTTAGCGGGACCCTAGTCACAGATACGCAGTATTTT
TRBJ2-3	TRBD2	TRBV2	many	CASSYVLAEEADTQYF	TGTGCCAGCAGTTACGTACTAGCGGAGGAGGCAGATACGCAGTATTTT
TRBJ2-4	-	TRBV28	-	CASRGHPGNIQYF	TGTGCCAGCCGAGGGCACCCCGGGAACATTCAGTACTTC